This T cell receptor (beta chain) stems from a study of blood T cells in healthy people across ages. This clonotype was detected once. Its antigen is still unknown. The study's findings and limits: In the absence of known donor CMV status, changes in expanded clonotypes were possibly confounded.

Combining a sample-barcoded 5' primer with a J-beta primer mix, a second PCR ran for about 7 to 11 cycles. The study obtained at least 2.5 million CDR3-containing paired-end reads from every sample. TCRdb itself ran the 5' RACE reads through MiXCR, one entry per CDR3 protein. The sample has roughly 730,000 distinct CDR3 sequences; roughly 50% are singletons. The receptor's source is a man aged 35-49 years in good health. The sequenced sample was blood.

The CDR3 reads CASSLGAGGGIWDEQYF. CDR3 in DNA: TGTGCCAGCAGCTTAGGGGCCGGGGGCGGGATCTGGGACGAGCAGTACTTC. This rearrangement joins TRBV7-2 to TRBJ2-4; perhaps D is TRBD1 or TRBD2 (6 bases each). The DNA matches TRBJ2-7 better at its end, which makes the J call doubtful. The germline gives CDR1 SGHTA, CDR2 FQGNSA. This CDR3 is 17 amino acids long.